These 17 T cell receptor beta chains came from one sample sequenced in a study of Ad26.COV2.S vaccination and SARS-CoV-2 variants. This sample's treatment: some 19 received Ad26.COV2.S at low or high dose, single or two shots; 5 received placebo; per-sample allocation not given. Samples came from day 63 after the first vaccine or placebo injection. The method was immunoSEQ multiplex PCR; TCRdb's version includes in-frame clones alone and lacks a portion of them. The sample lists hundreds of thousands of clones, around 89% seen once, with around 5.3% in the top ten. This material consisted of peripheral blood, taken in a trial of Ad26.COV2.S vaccine versus placebo. The receptors shown here come from a person between 18 and 65 years old who received the Ad26.COV2.S COVID-19 vaccine or a placebo.

The CDR3 DNA sequence: TGTGCCAGCTCACCACTTGCGACAGATACGCAGTATTTT. Translation: CASSPLATDTQYF. This chain links TRBV18 with TRBJ2-3, with D uncertain. The CDR3 length is 13 residues. Looked up from germline, CDR1 is KGHSH and CDR2 is LQKENI. The V end was cut by 1 base, the J end by 3 bases, with 5 bases between.

Details on this clone: At the DNA level, this CDR3 is encoded by other sequences in the same sample as well. The chain couples TRBV2 to TRBJ2-7; no clear D. Trimming pared 6 bases from V and 1 base from J, leaving 7 bases between. The CDR3 is 12 amino acids. The germline gives CDR1 SNHLY, CDR2 FYNNEI. The CDR3 protein is CASRGPSYEQYF. The CDR3 coding sequence is TGTGCCAGCAGAGGCCCTTCCTACGAGCAGTACTTC.

CDR3 region: CATASAGESTGELFF. The CDR3 DNA sequence: TGTGCCACCGCCTCGGCAGGGGAGTCCACCGGGGAGCTGTTTTTT. The chain carries TRBV10-3 and TRBJ2-2; tentative D call: TRBD1 (6 bases). V was shortened by 10 bases and J by 4 bases, with 19 bases between the two germline ends. Germline CDR1 is ENHRY and CDR2 is SYGVKD. This CDR3 is 15 amino acids long.

The gene calls are TRBV5-1 and TRBJ2-7; D is undetermined. Germline values: CDR1 SGHRS, CDR2 YFSETQ. CDR3 length: 13 amino acids. The ends were cut back, 0 bases at V and 3 bases at J, with 7 bases in the middle. CDR3 in DNA: TGCGCCAGCAGCTTGGACAGTATCTACGAGCAGTACTTC. Encoded protein: CASSLDSIYEQYF.

The chain recombines TRBV7-9 with TRBJ1-4; D remains ambiguous. This CDR3 contains 14 residues. Trimming took off 8 bases at V and 0 bases at J, with 10 bases between the two ends. CDR1 is SEHNR and CDR2 is FQNEAQ in the germline V gene (reference sequence). As DNA, the CDR3 is TGTGCCAGCGGGTCCAGTGCAACTAATGAAAAACTGTTTTTT. It encodes CASGSSATNEKLFF.

V gene TRBV3-1 (or the pseudogene TRBV3-2) combines with J gene TRBJ1-4; D is unresolved. This CDR3 is 13 amino acids long. CDR1 and CDR2 from the germline V gene are LGHDT and YNNKEL (reference sequence). V lost 4 bases to trimming and J lost 5 bases, with 8 bases between them. CDR3 DNA: TGTGCCAGCAGCCCACAGCCCAATGAAAAACTGTTTTTT. This gives the protein CASSPQPNEKLFF.

The chain is built from TRBV28 and TRBJ2-1; 8 bases agree with TRBD2. The CDR3 covers 15 residues. Trimming at V came to 4 bases and at J to 0 bases, leaving 2 bases not matched to a gene. Germline values: CDR1 MDHEN, CDR2 SYDVKM. CDR3 residues: CASSSGTSSYNEQFF. For the CDR3, the DNA is TGTGCCAGCAGTTCCGGGACTAGCTCCTACAATGAGCAGTTCTTC.

In DNA form, the CDR3 reads TGTGCCAGCAGTAAAGACAGCTTGAACACTGAAGCTTTCTTT. Translating it yields CASSKDSLNTEAFF. The chain has TRBV9 and TRBJ1-1; D possibly corresponds to TRBD1 (5 bases). CDR3 length: 14 residues. V was pared by 5 bases and J by 0 bases, with 11 bases between. CDR1 is SGDLS and CDR2 is YYNGEE in the germline V gene.

The chain has TRBV5-1 and TRBJ2-3, with D possibly TRBD1 on 5 matching bases. The V gene lost 4 bases and the J gene lost 5 bases, with 14 bases spanning the gap. This CDR3 is built from 14 residues. The germline V gene encodes CDR1 SGHRS and CDR2 YFSETQ. The CDR3 region has the DNA TGCGCCAGCAGCAATCAGGGTTTTGGAGATACGCAGTATTTT. As protein: CASSNQGFGDTQYF.

This clone was detected only a few times. This chain joins TRBV7-6 and TRBJ1-2, with D possibly TRBD1 on 5 matching bases. V lost 5 bases to trimming and J lost 6 bases, with 19 bases between them. The germline V gene encodes CDR1 SGHVS and CDR2 FNYEAQ. The CDR3 is made up of 15 amino acids. This chain's CDR3 is CASSKHLDSAHGYTF. The CDR3, as DNA: TGTGCCAGCAGCAAACACCTTGACAGCGCTCATGGCTACACCTTC.

V usage is TRBV2 and J usage is TRBJ2-7, with unresolved D. Germline lookup yields CDR1 SNHLY and CDR2 FYNNEI. The CDR3 consists of 14 residues. V was cut by 2 bases and J by 6 bases, with 14 bases left in between. Written as DNA, the CDR3 is TGTGCCAGCAGTGAAATGTCCGGGCCCCCCGAGCAGTACTTC. This codes for CASSEMSGPPEQYF.

CDR3 sequence (DNA): TGTGCCAGCAGCGTAGAACAGAACAATGAGCAGTTCTTC. Translated: CASSVEQNNEQFF. The chain joins TRBV9 to TRBJ2-1; D is unresolved. V lost 0 bases and J 5 bases, leaving 6 bases between the germline ends. This CDR3 has 13 residues. Germline V gene lookup returns CDR1 SGDLS and CDR2 YYNGEE.

This clone was observed once. V and J are TRBV4-2 and TRBJ1-3; 7 nucleotides match TRBD1. The V gene end was trimmed by 4 bases and the J gene end by 0 bases; junction bases not matched to a gene: 3. The CDR3 totals 15 residues. Germline V gene lookup returns CDR1 LGHNA and CDR2 YNFKEQ. For the CDR3, the DNA is TGTGCCAGCAGCCCGACAGGGAACTCTGGAAACACCATATATTTT. Protein product: CASSPTGNSGNTIYF.

This clone turned up a few times. The V call is TRBV28, the J call TRBJ1-1; the D gene is possibly TRBD1 (6 bases). Per the germline V gene, CDR1 is MDHEN and CDR2 is SYDVKM. The CDR3 runs to 13 residues. V dropped 4 bases and J dropped 3 bases, with 9 bases sitting between them. DNA for the CDR3: TGTGCCAGCAGTTCCGGGACATACACTGAAGCTTTCTTT. This encodes CASSSGTYTEAFF.

This clone was seen a few times. The chain carries TRBV4-2 and TRBJ1-1, with a tentative D call TRBD1 (5 bases). The CDR3 consists of 17 residues. Trimming stripped 0 bases from V and 4 bases from J, with 18 bases between. The germline gives CDR1 LGHNA, CDR2 YNFKEQ. The CDR3 nucleotides read TGTGCCAGCAGCCAAGAATCCTTAGCAGGGAAGGTCACTGAAGCTTTCTTT. Amino acid sequence: CASSQESLAGKVTEAFF.

The J gene is TRBJ1-3, the V gene TRBV23-1; 9 nucleotides agree with TRBD1. Being an ORF, TRBV23-1 has a function that is uncertain. The CDR3 has 15 residues. With V trimmed by 3 bases and J by 4 bases, 4 bases remained unmatched. CDR3 protein: CASSQSQGAGNTIYF. In DNA form, the CDR3 reads TGCGCCAGCAGTCAGTCACAGGGGGCAGGAAACACCATATATTTT.

This clone was seen a few times. V gene TRBV7-6 combines with J gene TRBJ1-1; D might be TRBD1 (5 bases). The CDR3 totals 14 residues. V lost 1 base, J lost 5 bases, and 11 bases lay in between. Germline CDR1 is SGHVS and CDR2 is FNYEAQ. CDR3 residues: CASSLGTGRTEAFF. CDR3 bases: TGTGCCAGCAGCTTAGGAACAGGTCGTACTGAAGCTTTCTTT.